This T cell receptor (beta chain) derives from a study of resident and recirculating memory T cells in vitiligo (dated by TCRdb to 2017 to 2018). Background on the whole study: For TCR beta sequencing, epidermis was obtained by shave biopsy from two lesional and two nonlesional sites, and PBMCs were also collected, from each of 3 stable vitiligo patients. Without cell sorting, samples were homogenized immediately before genomic DNA was extracted using the Qiagen DNeasy Blood & Tissue Kit. The goal of the human TCR beta sequencing was to check whether lesional vitiligo skin contained specific clones that differed from the clones found in nonlesional skin and blood.

As regards this clone: Its target antigen remains unknown. Qualities for individual bases were not recorded, and no much larger clone is one base off.

Stable vitiligo was defined as no change in lesions over the previous 6 months. To qualify as stable, patients additionally needed to show no confetti depigmentation, which is a clinical sign of active vitiligo. Any patient who had received treatment in the previous three months was excluded. Ficoll density gradient centrifugation was used to isolate PBMCs from heparinized blood, after which the PBMCs were flash-frozen. V and J are truncated by 6 bases and 2 bases respectively, leaving an intervening sequence of 12 bases. The CDR3 runs 14 amino acids, cysteine and phenylalanine included. The DNA shown is the 42-base CDR3, in frame from base 1. The CDR1 and CDR2 encoded by the germline V gene (reference sequence) are LNHDA and SQIVND. General study outcomes and caveats: TCR sequences were not shared across biopsy sites or across patients, which suggests that different T cell clones infiltrate different lesions, a pattern described as private specificity. Working out how much the T cell clones identified in the vitiligo lesions and the human Trm versus Tcm pools each contribute will require future mechanistic studies. By overlap and correlation analysis, no significant repertoire overlap was shown between biopsies, even within a single patient, except for each lesion compared with itself. No unique dominant TCR clone was detected, and variation in clonality was observed among vitiligo lesions.

TCR beta chains were amplified from genomic DNA using the immunoSEQ hsTCRB kit. Sequencing of TCR beta libraries was performed on an Illumina MiSeq instrument by the immunoSEQ service. The published analysis was carried out like this. Repertoire data were analyzed with the immunoSEQ Analyzer. TCRdb retrieved this table from immuneACCESS and kept in-frame rearrangements only. Not all clones are present; in checked studies, unresolved V genes account for under half, and no reason is known for the remainder. The V and J calls and clone size come from that table; D and trimming were worked out from the DNA. The sample table records 70,000 to 95,000 clones; under 95% of these occur just once. The ten largest clones add up to 4% to 5.5% of the sample.

The chain uses TRBV19 and TRBJ2-3; the D gene is perhaps TRBD1, from 5 matching bases. The specimen sequenced was blood. This TCR came from a male donor with vitiligo. CDR3 sequence: CASRDRDYTDTQYF. The sequenced DNA: TGTGCCAGTAGAGACAGAGATTACACAGATACGCAGTATTTT.